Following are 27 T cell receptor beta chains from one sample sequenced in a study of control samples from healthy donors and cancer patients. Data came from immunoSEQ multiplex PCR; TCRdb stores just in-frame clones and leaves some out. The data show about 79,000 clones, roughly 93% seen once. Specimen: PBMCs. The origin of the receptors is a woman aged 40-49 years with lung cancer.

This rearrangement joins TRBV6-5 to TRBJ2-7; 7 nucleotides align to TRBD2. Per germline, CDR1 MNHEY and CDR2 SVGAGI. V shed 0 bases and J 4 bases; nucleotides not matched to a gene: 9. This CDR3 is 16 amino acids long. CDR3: CASSYSSLRGGYEQYF. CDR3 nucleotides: TGTGCCAGCAGTTACTCCTCCCTTCGGGGAGGGTACGAGCAGTACTTC.

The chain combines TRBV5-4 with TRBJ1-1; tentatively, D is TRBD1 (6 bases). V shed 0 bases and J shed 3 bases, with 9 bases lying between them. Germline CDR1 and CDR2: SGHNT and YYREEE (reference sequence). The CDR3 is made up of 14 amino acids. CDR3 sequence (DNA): TGTGCCAGCAGCTTGGGACAGGATTACACTGAAGCTTTCTTT. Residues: CASSLGQDYTEAFF.

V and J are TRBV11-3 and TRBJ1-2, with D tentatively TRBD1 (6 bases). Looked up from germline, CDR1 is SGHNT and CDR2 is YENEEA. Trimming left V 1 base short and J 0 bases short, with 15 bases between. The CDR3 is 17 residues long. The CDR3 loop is CASSLGAGDDSNYGYTF. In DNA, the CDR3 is TGTGCCAGCAGCTTAGGGGCAGGGGATGACTCTAACTATGGCTACACCTTC. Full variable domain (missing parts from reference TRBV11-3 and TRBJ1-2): EAGVVQSPRYKIIEKKQPVAFWCNPISGHNTLYWYLQNLGQGPELLIRYENEEAVDDSQLPKDRFSAERLKGVDSTLKIQPAELGDSAVYLCASSLGAGDDSNYGYTFGSGTRLTVV.

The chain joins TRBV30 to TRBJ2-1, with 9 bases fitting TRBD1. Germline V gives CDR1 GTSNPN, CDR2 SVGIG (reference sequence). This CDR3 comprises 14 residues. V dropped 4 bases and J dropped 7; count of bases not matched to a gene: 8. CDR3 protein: CAWNTGQGGNEQFF. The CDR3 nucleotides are TGTGCCTGGAATACGGGACAGGGAGGAAATGAGCAGTTCTTC.

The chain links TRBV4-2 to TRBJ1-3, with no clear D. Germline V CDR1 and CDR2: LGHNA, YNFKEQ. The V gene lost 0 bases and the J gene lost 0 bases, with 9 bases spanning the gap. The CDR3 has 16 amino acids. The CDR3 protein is CASSQEGTVSGNTIYF. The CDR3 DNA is TGTGCCAGCAGCCAAGAGGGCACTGTCTCTGGAAACACCATATATTTT.

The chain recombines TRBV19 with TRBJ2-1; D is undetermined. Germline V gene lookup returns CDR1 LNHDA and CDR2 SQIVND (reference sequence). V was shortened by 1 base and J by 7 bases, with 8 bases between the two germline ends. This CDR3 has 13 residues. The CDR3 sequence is CASSIVGQNEQFF. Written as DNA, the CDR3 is TGTGCCAGTAGTATAGTGGGCCAGAATGAGCAGTTCTTC.

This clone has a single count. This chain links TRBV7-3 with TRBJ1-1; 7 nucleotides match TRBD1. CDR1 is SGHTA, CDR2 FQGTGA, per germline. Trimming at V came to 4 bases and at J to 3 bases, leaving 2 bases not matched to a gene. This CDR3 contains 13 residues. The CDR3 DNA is TGTGCCAGCAGCTCGGGACAGTACACTGAAGCTTTCTTT. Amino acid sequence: CASSSGQYTEAFF.

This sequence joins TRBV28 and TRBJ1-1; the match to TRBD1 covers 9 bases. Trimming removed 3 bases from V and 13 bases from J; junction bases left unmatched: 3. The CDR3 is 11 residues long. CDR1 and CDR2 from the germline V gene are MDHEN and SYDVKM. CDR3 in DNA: TGTGCCAGCAGTTTCTTGGGACAGGGTTTCTTT. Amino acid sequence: CASSFLGQGFF.

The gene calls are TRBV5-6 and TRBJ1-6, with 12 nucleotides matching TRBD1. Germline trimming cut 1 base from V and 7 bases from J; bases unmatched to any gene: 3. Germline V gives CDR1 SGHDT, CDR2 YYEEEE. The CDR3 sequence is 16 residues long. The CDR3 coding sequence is TGTGCCAGCAGCTTGAGGGACAGGGGGCGGAATTCACCCCTCCACTTT. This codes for CASSLRDRGRNSPLHF.

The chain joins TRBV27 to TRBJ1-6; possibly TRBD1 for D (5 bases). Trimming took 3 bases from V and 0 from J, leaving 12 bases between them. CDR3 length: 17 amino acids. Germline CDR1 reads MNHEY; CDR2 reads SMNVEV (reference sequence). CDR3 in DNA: TGTGCCAGCAGTTTCGGGACGGTTAGCTCCTATAATTCACCCCTCCACTTT. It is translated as CASSFGTVSSYNSPLHF.

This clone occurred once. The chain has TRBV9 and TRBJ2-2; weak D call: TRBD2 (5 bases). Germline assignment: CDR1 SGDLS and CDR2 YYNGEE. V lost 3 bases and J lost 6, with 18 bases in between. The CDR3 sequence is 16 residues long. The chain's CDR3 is CASSAREPWLPGELFF. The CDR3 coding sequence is TGTGCCAGCAGCGCTAGGGAGCCTTGGCTCCCCGGGGAGCTGTTTTTT.

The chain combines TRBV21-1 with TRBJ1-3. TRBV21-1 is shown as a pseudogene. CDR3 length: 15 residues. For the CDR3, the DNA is TGTGCCAGCAGCAAAGTAGCCTCTCCTGGAAACACCATATATTTT. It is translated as CASSKVASPGNTIYF.

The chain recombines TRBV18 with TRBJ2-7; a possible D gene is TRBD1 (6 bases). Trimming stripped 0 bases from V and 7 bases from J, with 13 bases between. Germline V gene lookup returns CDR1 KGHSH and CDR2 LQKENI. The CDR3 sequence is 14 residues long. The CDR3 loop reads CASSPPGAAWEQYF. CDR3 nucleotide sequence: TGTGCCAGCTCACCACCGGGGGCCGCATGGGAGCAGTACTTC.

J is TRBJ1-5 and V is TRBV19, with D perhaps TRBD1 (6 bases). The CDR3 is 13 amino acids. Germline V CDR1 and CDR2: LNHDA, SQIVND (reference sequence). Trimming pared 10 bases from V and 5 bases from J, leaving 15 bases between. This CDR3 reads CAIGQREYQPQHF. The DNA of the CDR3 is TGTGCCATCGGACAGAGGGAATATCAGCCCCAGCATTTT.

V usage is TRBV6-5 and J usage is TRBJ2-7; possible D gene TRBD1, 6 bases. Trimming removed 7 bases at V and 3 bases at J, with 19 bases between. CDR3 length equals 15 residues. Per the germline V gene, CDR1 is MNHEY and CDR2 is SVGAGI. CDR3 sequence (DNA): TGTGCCAGCAAGCTTAGCTTGGTAGGGGGCTACGAGCAGTACTTC. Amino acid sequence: CASKLSLVGGYEQYF.

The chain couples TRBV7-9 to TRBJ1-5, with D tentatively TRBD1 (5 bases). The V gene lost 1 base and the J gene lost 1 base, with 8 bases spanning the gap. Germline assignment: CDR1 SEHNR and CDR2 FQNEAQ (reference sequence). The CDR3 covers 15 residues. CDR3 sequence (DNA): TGTGCCAGCAGCTTAGATTGGGGCAGCAATCAGCCCCAGCATTTT. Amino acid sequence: CASSLDWGSNQPQHF. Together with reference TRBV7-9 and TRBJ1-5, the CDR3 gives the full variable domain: DTGVSQNPRHKITKRGQNVTFRCDPISEHNRLYWYRQTLGQGPEFLTYFQNEAQLEKSRLLSDRFSAERPKGSFSTLEIQRTEQGDSAMYLCASSLDWGSNQPQHFGDGTRLSIL.

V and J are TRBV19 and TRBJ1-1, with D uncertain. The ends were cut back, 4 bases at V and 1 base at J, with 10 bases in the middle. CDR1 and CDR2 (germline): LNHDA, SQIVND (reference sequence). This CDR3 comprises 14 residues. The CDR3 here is CASSTIAGNTEAFF. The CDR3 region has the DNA TGTGCCAGTAGTACAATAGCGGGGAACACTGAAGCTTTCTTT.

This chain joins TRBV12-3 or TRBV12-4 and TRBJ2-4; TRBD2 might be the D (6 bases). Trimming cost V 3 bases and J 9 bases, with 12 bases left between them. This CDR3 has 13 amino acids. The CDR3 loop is CASSLGGGSIQYF. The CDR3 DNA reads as TGTGCCAGCAGTTTGGGGGGAGGAAGCATTCAGTACTTC.

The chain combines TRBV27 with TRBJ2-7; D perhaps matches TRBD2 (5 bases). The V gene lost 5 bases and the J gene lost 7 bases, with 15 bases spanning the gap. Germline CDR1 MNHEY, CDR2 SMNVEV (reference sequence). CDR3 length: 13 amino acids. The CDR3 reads CASSPLPDWEQYF. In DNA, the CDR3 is TGTGCCAGCAGTCCCCTCCCGGACTGGGAGCAGTACTTC.

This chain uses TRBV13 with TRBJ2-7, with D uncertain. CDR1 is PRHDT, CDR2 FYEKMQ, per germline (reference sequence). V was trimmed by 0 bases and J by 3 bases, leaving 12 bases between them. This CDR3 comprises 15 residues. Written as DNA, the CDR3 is TGTGCCAGCAGCTTAGGTTTAACCACGGGCTACGAGCAGTACTTC. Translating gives CASSLGLTTGYEQYF.

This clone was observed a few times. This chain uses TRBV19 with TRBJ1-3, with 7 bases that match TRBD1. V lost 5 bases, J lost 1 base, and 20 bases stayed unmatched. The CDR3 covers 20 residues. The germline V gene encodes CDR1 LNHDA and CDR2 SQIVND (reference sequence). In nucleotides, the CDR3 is TGTGCCAGTAGTTCACCGGTCGGGTTTACAGGGGCCAGGTCTGGAAACACCATATATTTT. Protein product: CASSSPVGFTGARSGNTIYF.

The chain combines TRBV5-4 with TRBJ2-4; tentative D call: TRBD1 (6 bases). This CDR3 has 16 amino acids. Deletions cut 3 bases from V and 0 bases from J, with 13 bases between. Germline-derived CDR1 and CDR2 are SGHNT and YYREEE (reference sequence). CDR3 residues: CASSSWTALAKNIQYF. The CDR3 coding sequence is TGTGCCAGCAGCTCTTGGACAGCGCTAGCCAAAAACATTCAGTACTTC.

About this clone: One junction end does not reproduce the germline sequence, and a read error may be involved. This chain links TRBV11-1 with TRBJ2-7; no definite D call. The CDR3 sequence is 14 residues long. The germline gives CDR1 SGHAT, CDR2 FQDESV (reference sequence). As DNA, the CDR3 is TGTGCCAGCAGCTTACGCCCTATGAGTCCTGGCTTAAGCTTC. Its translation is CASSLRPMSPGLSF.

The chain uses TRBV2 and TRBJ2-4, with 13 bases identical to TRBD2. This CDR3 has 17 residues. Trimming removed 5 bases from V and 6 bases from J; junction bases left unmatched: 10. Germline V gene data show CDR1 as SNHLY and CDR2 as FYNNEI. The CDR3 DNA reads TGTGCCAGCAGTACCCGTGGACTAGCGGGGGACTTAAACATTCAGTACTTC. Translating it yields CASSTRGLAGDLNIQYF.

The DNA for the CDR3 is TGTGCCAGCAGTGAGGATCGAGGCTACGAGCAGTACTTC. This encodes CASSEDRGYEQYF. The rearrangement links TRBV6-1 to TRBJ2-7; D is unclear. From germline, CDR1 is MNHNS and CDR2 SASEGT. V lost 3 bases to trimming and J lost 3 bases, with 9 bases between them. This CDR3 is 13 amino acids long.

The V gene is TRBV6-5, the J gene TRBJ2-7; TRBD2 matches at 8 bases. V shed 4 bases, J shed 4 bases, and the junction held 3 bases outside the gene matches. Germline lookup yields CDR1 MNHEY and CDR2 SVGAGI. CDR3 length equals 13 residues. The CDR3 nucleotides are TGTGCCAGCAGTTTAGCGGGGAGATACGAGCAGTACTTC. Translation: CASSLAGRYEQYF.

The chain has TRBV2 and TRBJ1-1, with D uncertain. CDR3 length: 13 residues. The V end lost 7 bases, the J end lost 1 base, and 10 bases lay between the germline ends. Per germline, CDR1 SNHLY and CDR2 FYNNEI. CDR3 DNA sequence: TGTGCCAGCACCGTAACACAGAACACTGAAGCTTTCTTT. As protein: CASTVTQNTEAFF.